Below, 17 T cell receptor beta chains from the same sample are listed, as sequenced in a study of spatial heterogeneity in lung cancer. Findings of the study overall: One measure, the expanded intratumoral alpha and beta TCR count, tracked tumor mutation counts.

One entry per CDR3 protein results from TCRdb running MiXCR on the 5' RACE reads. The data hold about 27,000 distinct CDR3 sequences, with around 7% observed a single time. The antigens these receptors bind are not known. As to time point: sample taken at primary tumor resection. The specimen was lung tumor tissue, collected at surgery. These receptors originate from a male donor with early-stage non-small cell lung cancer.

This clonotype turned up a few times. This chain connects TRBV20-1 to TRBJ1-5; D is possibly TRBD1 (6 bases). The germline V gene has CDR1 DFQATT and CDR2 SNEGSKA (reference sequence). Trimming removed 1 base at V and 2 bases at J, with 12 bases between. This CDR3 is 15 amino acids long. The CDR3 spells CSARVGGAGNQPQHF. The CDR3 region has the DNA TGCAGTGCTAGAGTAGGGGGGGCGGGCAATCAGCCCCAGCATTTT.

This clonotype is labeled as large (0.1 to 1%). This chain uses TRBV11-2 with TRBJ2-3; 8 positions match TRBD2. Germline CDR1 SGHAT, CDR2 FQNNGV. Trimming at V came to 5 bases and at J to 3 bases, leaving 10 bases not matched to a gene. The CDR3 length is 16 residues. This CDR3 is CASSLLGVAGTDTQYF. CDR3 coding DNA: TGTGCCAGCAGCCTCCTGGGTGTAGCGGGGACAGATACGCAGTATTTT.

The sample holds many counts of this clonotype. This CDR3 reads CASSDWSDSSYNEQFF. CDR3 nucleotides: TGTGCCAGCAGTGATTGGTCGGACAGCTCCTACAATGAGCAGTTCTTC. The chain carries TRBV2 and TRBJ2-1; TRBD1 might be the D (6 bases). V lost 3 bases to trimming and J lost 0 bases, with 12 bases between them. CDR1 is SNHLY, CDR2 FYNNEI, per germline. CDR3 length equals 16 residues.

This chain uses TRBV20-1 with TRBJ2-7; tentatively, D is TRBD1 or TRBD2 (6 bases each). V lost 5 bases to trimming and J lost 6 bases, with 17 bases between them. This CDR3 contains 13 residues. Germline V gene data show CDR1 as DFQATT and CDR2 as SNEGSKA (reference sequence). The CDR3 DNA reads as TGCAGTGCTGAGGGGGGAGTAGATGTCGAGCAGTACTTC. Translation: CSAEGGVDVEQYF.

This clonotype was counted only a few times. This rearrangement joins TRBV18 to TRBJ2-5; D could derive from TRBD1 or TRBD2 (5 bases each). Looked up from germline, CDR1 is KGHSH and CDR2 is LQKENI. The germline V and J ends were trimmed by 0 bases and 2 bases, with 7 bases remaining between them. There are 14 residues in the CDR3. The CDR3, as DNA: TGTGCCAGCTCACCACCCGAGGGGCAAGAGACCCAGTACTTC. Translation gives CASSPPEGQETQYF.

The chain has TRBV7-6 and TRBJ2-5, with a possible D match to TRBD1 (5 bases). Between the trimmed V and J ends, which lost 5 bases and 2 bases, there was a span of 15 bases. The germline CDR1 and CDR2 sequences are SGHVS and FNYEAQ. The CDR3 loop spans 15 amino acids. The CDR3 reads CASSLTTRGQETQYF. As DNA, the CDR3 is TGTGCCAGCAGCCTCACTACAAGGGGTCAAGAGACCCAGTACTTC.

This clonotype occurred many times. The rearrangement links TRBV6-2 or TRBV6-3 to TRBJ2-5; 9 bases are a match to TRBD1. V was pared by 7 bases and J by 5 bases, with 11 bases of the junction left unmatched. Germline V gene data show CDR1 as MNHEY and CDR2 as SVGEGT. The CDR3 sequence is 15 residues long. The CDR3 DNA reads TGTGCCAGCACTATGTGGGACAGGGTCGGTGAGACCCAGTACTTC. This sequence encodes CASTMWDRVGETQYF.

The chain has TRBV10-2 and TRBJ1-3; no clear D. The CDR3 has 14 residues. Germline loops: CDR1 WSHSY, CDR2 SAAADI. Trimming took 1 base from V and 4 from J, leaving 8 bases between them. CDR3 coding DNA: TGCGCCAGCAGTGAGTACGGTGACGGAAACACCATATATTTT. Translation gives CASSEYGDGNTIYF.

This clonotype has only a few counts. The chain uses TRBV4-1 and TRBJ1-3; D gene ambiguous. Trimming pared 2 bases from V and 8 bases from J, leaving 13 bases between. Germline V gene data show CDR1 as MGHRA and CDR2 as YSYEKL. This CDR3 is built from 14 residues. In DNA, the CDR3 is TGCGCCAGCAGCCAAAACACGGCCGGGGACACCATATATTTT. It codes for CASSQNTAGDTIYF.

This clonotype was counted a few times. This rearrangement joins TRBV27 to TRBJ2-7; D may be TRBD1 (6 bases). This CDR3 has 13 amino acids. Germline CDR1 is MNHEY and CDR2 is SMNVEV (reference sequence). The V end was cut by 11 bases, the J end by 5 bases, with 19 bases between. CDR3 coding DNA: TGTGCCCCCGAACCCCACAGGGAACACGAGCAGTACTTC. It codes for CAPEPHREHEQYF.

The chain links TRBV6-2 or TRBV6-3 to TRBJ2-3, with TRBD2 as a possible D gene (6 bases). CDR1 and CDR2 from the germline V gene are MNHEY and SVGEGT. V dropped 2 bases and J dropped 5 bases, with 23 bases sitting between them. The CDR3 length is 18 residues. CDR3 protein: CASSYRSWRAQPGDTQYF. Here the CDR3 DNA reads TGTGCCAGCAGTTACCGGTCCTGGAGGGCCCAACCCGGAGATACGCAGTATTTT.

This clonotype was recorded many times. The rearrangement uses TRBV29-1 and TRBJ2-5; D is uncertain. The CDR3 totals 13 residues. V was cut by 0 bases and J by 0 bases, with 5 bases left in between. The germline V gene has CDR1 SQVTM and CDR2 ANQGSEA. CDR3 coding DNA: TGCAGCGTTGAAGACAGGTACCAAGAGACCCAGTACTTC. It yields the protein CSVEDRYQETQYF.

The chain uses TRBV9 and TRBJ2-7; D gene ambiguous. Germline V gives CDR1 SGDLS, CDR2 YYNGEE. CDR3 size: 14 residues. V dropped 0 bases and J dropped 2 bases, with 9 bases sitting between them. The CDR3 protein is CASSVDSGAYEQYF. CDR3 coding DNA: TGTGCCAGCAGCGTAGATTCAGGCGCCTACGAGCAGTACTTC. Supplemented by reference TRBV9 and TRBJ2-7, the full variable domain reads DSGVTQTPKHLITATGQRVTLRCSPRSGDLSVYWYQQSLDQGLQFLIQYYNGEERAKGNILERFSAQQFPDLHSELNLSSLELGDSALYFCASSVDSGAYEQYFGPGTRLTVT.

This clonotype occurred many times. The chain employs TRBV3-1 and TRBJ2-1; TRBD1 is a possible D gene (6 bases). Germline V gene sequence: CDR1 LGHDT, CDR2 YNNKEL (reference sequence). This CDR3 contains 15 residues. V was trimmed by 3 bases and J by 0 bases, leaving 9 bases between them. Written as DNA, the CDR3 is TGTGCCAGCAGCCAGCAAGGGGGCTCCTACAATGAGCAGTTCTTC. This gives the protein CASSQQGGSYNEQFF.

CDR3 in amino acids: CASSSGGSPLHF. In nucleotides, the CDR3 is TGTGCCAGCAGCAGCGGGGGTTCACCCCTCCACTTT. This chain connects TRBV3-1 to TRBJ1-6; possible D gene TRBD1, 5 bases. This CDR3 has 12 residues. Trimming left V 5 bases short and J 9 bases short, with 8 bases between. CDR1 LGHDT and CDR2 YNNKEL come from the germline V gene (reference sequence).

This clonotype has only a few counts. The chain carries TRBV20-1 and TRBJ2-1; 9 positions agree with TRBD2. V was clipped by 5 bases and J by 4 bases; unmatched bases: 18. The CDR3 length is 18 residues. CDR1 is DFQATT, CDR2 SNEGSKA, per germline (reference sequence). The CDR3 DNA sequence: TGCAGTGCTCCACCGGGGGGGACTAGCCACTCATTTTACAATGAGCAGTTCTTC. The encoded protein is CSAPPGGTSHSFYNEQFF.

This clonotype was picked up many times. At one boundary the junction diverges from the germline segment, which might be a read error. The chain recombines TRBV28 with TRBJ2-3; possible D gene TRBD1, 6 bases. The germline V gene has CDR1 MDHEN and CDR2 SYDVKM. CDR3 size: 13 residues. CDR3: CASSLYFRGGQYF. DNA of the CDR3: TGTGCCAGCAGCTTATACTTCAGGGGTGGGCAGTATTTT. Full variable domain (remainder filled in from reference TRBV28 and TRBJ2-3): DVKVTQSSRYLVKRTGEKVFLECVQDMDHENMFWYRQDPGLGLRLIYFSYDVKMKEKGDIPEGYSVSREKKERFSLILESASTNQTSMYLCASSLYFRGGQYFGPGTRLTVL.